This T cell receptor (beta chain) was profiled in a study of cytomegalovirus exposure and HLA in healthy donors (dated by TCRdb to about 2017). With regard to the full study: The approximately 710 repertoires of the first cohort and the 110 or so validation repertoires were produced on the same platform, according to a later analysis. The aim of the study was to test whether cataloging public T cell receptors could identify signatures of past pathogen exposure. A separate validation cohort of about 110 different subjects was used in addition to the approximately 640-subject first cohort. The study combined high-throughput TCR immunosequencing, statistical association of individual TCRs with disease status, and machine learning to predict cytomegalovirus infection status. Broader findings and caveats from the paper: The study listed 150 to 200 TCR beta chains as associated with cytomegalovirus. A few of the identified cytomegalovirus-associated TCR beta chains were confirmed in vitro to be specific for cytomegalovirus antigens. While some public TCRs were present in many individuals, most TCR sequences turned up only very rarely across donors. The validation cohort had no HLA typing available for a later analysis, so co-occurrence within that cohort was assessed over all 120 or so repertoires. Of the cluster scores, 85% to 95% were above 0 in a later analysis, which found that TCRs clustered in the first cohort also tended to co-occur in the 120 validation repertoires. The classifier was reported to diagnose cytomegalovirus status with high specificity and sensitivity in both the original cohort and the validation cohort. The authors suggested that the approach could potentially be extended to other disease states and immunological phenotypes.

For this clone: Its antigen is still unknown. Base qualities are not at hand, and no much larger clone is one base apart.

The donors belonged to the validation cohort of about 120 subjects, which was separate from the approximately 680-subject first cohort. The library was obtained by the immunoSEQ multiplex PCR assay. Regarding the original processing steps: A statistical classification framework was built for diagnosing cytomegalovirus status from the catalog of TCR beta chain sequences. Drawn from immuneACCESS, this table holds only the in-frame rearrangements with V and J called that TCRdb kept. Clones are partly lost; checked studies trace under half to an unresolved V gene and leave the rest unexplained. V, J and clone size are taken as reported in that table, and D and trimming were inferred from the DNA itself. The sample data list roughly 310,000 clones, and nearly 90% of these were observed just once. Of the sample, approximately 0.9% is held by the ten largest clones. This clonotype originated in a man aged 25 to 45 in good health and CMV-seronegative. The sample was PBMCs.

The CDR3 sequence is CASSLNSRETQYF. Read as DNA, the sequence is TGCGCCAGCAGCTTGAACAGTCGAGAGACCCAGTACTTC. The rearrangement combines TRBV5-1 with TRBJ2-5; no D segment can be confidently identified. CDR1 and CDR2 are drawn from the germline V gene: SGHRS, YFSETQ. The CDR3 has 13 amino acids, counting the end cysteine and phenylalanine. The sequence is cut down to CDR3 DNA, 39 bases in frame from base 1. V drops 1 base and J drops 4 bases, leaving 8 bases in between.